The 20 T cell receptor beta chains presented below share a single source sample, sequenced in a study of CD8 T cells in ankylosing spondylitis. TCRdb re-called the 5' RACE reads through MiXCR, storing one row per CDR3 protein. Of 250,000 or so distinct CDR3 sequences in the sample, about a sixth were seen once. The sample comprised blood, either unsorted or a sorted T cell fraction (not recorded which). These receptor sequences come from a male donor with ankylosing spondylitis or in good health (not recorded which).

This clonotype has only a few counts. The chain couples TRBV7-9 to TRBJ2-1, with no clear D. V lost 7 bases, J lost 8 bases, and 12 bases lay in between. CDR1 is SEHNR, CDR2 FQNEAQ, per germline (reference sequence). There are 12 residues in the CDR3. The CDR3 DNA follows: TGTGCCAGCAACGGGCCAAGGCATGAGCAGTTCTTC. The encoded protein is CASNGPRHEQFF.

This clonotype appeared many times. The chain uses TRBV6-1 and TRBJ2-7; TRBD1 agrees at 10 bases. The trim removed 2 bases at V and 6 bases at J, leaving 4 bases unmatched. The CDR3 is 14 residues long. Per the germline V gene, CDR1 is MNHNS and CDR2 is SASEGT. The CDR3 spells CASSELGTGVEQYF. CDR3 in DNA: TGTGCCAGCAGTGAATTGGGGACAGGGGTCGAGCAGTACTTC.

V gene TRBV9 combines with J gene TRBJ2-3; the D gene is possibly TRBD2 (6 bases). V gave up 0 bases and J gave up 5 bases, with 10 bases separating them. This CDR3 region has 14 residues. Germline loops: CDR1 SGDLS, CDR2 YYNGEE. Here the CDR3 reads CASSVASEGDTQYF. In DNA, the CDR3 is TGTGCCAGCAGCGTAGCTAGCGAAGGAGATACGCAGTATTTT.

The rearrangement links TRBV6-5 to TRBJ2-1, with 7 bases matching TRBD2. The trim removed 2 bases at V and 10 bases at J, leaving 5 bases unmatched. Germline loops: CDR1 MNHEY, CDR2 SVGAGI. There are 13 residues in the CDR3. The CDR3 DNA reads TGTGCCAGCAGTTACAGGCTACTAGCGGAGCAGTTCTTC. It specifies CASSYRLLAEQFF.

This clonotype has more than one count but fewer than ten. The CDR3 reads CASSPAPQQGLRETEAFF. The CDR3 coding sequence is TGTGCCAGCAGCCCGGCCCCTCAACAGGGACTACGGGAGACTGAAGCTTTCTTT. The J gene is TRBJ1-1, the V gene TRBV9; tentative D call: TRBD1 (6 bases). Trimming took off 4 bases at V and 5 bases at J, with 27 bases between the two ends. Germline V gene data show CDR1 as SGDLS and CDR2 as YYNGEE. The CDR3 has 18 amino acids.

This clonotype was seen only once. The chain's CDR3 is CASSHREDNEQFF. In DNA form, the CDR3 reads TGTGCCAGCAGTCACCGGGAAGACAATGAGCAGTTCTTC. This chain links TRBV28 with TRBJ2-1; possible D gene TRBD2, 5 bases. The CDR3 has 13 residues. Germline V gene sequence: CDR1 MDHEN, CDR2 SYDVKM. Trimming took off 5 bases at V and 5 bases at J, with 10 bases between the two ends.

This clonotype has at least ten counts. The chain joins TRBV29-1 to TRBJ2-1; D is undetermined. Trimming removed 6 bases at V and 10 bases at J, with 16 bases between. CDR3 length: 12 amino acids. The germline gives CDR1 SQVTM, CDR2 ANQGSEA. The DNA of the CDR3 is TGCAGCGTCGACCGAGAGGTAGGCGAGCAGTTCTTC. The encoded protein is CSVDREVGEQFF.

Here the CDR3 DNA reads TGCAGCGTAGACGGCCCTAGTGCCTACGAGCAGTACTTC. Translation gives CSVDGPSAYEQYF. The chain combines TRBV29-1 with TRBJ2-7; D unclear. Looked up from germline, CDR1 is SQVTM and CDR2 is ANQGSEA. CDR3 length: 13 amino acids. Trimming left V 6 bases short and J 2 bases short, with 14 bases between.

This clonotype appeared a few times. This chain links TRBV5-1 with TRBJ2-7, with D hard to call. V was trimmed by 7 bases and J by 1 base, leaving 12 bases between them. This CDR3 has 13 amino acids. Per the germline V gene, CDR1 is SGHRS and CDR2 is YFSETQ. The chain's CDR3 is CASSLGISYEQYF. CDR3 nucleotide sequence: TGCGCCAGCTCCTTAGGGATTTCCTACGAGCAGTACTTC.

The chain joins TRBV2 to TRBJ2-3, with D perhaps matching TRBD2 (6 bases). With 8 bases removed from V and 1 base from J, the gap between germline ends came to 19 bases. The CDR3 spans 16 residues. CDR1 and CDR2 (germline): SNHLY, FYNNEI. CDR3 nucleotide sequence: TGTGCCAGCCGGGAGCGGGCCGGACCCGGCACAGATACGCAGTATTTT. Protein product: CASRERAGPGTDTQYF.

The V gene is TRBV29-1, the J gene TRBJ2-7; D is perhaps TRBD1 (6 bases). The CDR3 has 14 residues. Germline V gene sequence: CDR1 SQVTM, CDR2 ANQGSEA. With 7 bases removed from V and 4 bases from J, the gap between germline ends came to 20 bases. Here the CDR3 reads CSAQTGSNIYEQYF. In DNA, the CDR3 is TGCAGCGCCCAGACAGGATCAAACATTTACGAGCAGTACTTC.

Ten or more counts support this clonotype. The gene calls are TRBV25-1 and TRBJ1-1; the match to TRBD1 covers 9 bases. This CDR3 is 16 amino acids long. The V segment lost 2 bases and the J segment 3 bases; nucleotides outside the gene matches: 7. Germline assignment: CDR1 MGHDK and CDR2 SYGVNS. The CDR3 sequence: CASSEAGTGRDTEAFF. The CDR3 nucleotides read TGTGCCAGCAGTGAAGCGGGGACAGGGAGGGACACTGAAGCTTTCTTT.

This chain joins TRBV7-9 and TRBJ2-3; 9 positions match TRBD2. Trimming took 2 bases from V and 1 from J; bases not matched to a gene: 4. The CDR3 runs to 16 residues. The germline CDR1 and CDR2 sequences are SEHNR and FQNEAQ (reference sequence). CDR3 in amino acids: CASSLWLAGRTDTQYF. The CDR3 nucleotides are TGTGCCAGCAGCTTATGGCTAGCGGGGCGCACAGATACGCAGTATTTT.

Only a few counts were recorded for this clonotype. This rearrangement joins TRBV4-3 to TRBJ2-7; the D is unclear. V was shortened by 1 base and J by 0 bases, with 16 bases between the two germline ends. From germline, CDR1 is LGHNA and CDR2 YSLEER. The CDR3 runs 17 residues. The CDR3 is CASSQGYLAGDSYEQYF. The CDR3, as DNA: TGCGCCAGCAGCCAAGGGTACCTGGCTGGGGACTCCTACGAGCAGTACTTC.

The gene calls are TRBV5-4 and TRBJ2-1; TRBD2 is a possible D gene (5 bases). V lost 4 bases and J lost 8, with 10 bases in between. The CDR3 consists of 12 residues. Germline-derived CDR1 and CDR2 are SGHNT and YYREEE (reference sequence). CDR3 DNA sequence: TGTGCCAGCAGCGAGGACTGGGATGAGCAGTTCTTC. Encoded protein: CASSEDWDEQFF.

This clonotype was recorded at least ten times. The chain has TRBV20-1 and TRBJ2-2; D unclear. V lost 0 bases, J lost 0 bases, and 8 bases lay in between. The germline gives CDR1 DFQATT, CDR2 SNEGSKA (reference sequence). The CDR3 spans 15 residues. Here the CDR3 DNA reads TGCAGTGCTAGAGAGGGCGGTACGAACACCGGGGAGCTGTTTTTT. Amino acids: CSAREGGTNTGELFF.

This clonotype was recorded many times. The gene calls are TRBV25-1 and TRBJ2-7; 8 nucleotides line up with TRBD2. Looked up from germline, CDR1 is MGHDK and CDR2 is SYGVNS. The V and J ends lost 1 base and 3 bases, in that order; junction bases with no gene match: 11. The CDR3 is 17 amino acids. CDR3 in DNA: TGTGCCAGCAGTGAATGGGGAGGCGGGAGGTCCCTCTACGAGCAGTACTTC. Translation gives CASSEWGGGRSLYEQYF.

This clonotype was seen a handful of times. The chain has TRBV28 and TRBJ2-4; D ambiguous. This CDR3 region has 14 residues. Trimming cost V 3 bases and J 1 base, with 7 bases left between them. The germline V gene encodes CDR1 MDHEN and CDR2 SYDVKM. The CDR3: CASSLDPAKNIQYF. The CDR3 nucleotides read TGTGCCAGCAGTTTGGACCCGGCCAAAAACATTCAGTACTTC.

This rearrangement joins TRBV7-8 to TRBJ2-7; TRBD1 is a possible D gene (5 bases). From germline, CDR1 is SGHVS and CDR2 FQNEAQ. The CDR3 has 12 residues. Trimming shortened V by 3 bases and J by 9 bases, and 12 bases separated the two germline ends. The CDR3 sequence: CASSFTGTGQYF. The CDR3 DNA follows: TGTGCCAGCAGCTTTACGGGTACAGGGCAGTACTTC.

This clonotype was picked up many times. As DNA, the CDR3 is TGCGCCAGCAGCCCCACAGGGAGATCGATCGAGCAGTACTTC. Its protein is CASSPTGRSIEQYF. The chain combines TRBV5-1 with TRBJ2-7, with D tentatively TRBD1 (6 bases). The CDR3 totals 14 residues. The V end was cut by 4 bases, the J end by 6 bases, with 17 bases between. Germline CDR1 is SGHRS and CDR2 is YFSETQ. The complete variable domain, with remaining parts taken from reference TRBV5-1 and TRBJ2-7, reads KAGVTQTPRYLIKTRGQQVTLSCSPISGHRSVSWYQQTPGQGLQFLFEYFSETQRNKGNFPGRFSGRQFSNSRSEMNVSTLELGDSALYLCASSPTGRSIEQYFGPGTRLTVT.